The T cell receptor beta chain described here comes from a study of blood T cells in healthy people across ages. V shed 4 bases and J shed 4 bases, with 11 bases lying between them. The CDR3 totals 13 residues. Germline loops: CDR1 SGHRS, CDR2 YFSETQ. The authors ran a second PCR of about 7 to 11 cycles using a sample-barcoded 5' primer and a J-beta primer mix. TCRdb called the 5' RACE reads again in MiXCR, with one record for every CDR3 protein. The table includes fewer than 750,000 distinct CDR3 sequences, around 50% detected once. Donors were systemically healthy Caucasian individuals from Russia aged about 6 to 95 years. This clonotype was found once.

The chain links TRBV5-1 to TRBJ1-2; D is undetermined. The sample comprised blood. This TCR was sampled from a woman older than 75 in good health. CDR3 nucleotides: TGCGCCAGCAGCCCGGCGGAGGGCTATGGCTACACCTTC. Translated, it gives CASSPAEGYGYTF.